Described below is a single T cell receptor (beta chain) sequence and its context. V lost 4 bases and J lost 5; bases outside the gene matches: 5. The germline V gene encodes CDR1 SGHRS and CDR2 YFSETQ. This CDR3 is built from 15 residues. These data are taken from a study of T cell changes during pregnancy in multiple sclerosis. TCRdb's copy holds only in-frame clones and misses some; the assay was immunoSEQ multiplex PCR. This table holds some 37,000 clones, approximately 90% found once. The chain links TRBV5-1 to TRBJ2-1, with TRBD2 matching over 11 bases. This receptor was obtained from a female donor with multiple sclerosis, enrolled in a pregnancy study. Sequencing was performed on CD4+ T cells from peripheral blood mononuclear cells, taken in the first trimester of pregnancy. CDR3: CASSGGTSGHNEQFF. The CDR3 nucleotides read TGCGCCAGCAGCGGCGGGACTAGCGGTCACAATGAGCAGTTCTTC.